This TCR beta chain was sequenced during a study of blood T cell repertoires in COVID-19. The assay was immunoSEQ multiplex PCR, and TCRdb's table has in-frame clones only and misses some. The table has more than 35,000 clones, around 91% seen once. This clone has more than one count but fewer than ten. The CDR3 is 16 amino acids. In germline, CDR1 is LGHNT, CDR2 FRNRAP. V was clipped by 5 bases and J by 1 base; unmatched bases: 7. Sequenced: peripheral blood. This receptor was obtained from a man aged 25 to 40 with active or convalescent COVID-19. This chain links TRBV12-5 with TRBJ1-5; 8 bases line up with TRBD1. CDR3 region: CASGLGQVGSNQPQHF. The CDR3 DNA is TGTGCTAGTGGTCTGGGACAGGTAGGGAGCAATCAGCCCCAGCATTTT.